A selection of T cell receptor beta chains follows, all from one sample in a study of neoadjuvant anti-PD-1 for oral cavity cancer. Data came from immunoSEQ multiplex PCR; TCRdb stores just in-frame clones and leaves some out. The top ten hold 4.2% of the sample, which has just over 9,000 clones, 64% seen once. Sequencing used PBMCs, obtained after nivolumab (anti-PD-1) treatment. The receptors stem from a person between 40 and 85 years old with oral cavity squamous cell carcinoma. The CDR3 runs from the conserved cysteine through the conserved F or W. Each record gives: V gene, J gene, CDR3 protein.

v_gene: TRBV2
j_gene: TRBJ2-4
CDR3aa: CASSLSGDKNIQYF

v_gene: TRBV5-1
j_gene: TRBJ2-2
CDR3aa: CASSLASGRVSNTGELFF

v_gene: TRBV13
j_gene: TRBJ1-5
CDR3aa: CASGERVLNF

v_gene: TRBV6-6
j_gene: TRBJ1-1
CDR3aa: CASSSQGGGSTEAFF

v_gene: TRBV28
j_gene: TRBJ2-7
CDR3aa: CASRAGVWEQYF

v_gene: TRBV19
j_gene: TRBJ2-7
CDR3aa: CASSPTRGAPPYEQYF

v_gene: TRBV6-5
j_gene: TRBJ2-3
CDR3aa: CASRGTASTDTQYF

v_gene: TRBV2
j_gene: TRBJ2-7
CDR3aa: CASSVDRGDYEQYF

v_gene: TRBV10-3
j_gene: TRBJ2-7
CDR3aa: CAISESTDYEQYF

v_gene: TRBV7-9
j_gene: TRBJ2-5
CDR3aa: CASTPGLAGMETQYF

v_gene: TRBV6-5
j_gene: TRBJ1-1
CDR3aa: CASSGRGSNTEAFF

v_gene: TRBV30
j_gene: TRBJ1-1
CDR3aa: CAWSRRNTEAFF

v_gene: TRBV7-8
j_gene: TRBJ1-5
CDR3aa: CASTQPGSSKPQHF

v_gene: TRBV10-3
j_gene: TRBJ1-6
CDR3aa: CAISGEEGNYNSPLHF

v_gene: TRBV5-1
j_gene: TRBJ1-1
CDR3aa: CASSILGGTEAFF

v_gene: TRBV30
j_gene: TRBJ1-6
CDR3aa: CAWTTRRRTNSPLHF

v_gene: TRBV7-6
j_gene: TRBJ1-1
CDR3aa: CASSPNGGPEAFF

v_gene: TRBV30
j_gene: TRBJ1-1
CDR3aa: CALGQRAFF

v_gene: TRBV30
j_gene: TRBJ2-3
CDR3aa: CAWSGDSTDTQYF

v_gene: TRBV10-3
j_gene: TRBJ1-2
CDR3aa: CAISESTGYGYTF

v_gene: TRBV5-4
j_gene: TRBJ1-4
CDR3aa: CASSLQGFANEKLFF

v_gene: TRBV7-9
j_gene: TRBJ1-2
CDR3aa: CASSWGQAAYGYTF

v_gene: TRBV5-1
j_gene: TRBJ2-3
CDR3aa: CASSPGTSGDTQYF

v_gene: TRBV5-1
j_gene: TRBJ1-1
CDR3aa: CASSGYQGAGTEAFF

v_gene: TRBV29-1
j_gene: TRBJ1-1
CDR3aa: CSVALGLNTEAFF

v_gene: TRBV7-2
j_gene: TRBJ2-3
CDR3aa: CASSLAADSRGSTQYF

v_gene: TRBV2
j_gene: TRBJ2-5
CDR3aa: CANPRGEEETQYF

v_gene: TRBV4-1
j_gene: TRBJ1-5
CDR3aa: CASSQDGAGINQPQHF

v_gene: TRBV30
j_gene: TRBJ1-2
CDR3aa: CAWRAWDGYTF

v_gene: TRBV7-9
j_gene: TRBJ1-5
CDR3aa: CASSLGGYSNQPQHF

v_gene: TRBV30
j_gene: TRBJ1-1
CDR3aa: CAGLVGSNTEAFF

v_gene: TRBV27
j_gene: TRBJ1-1
CDR3aa: CASSLWAGRMNTEAFF

v_gene: TRBV4-1
j_gene: TRBJ2-3
CDR3aa: CASSQERAGALDTQYF

v_gene: TRBV6-5
j_gene: TRBJ1-1
CDR3aa: CASSYSRGNTEAFF

v_gene: TRBV6-4
j_gene: TRBJ1-6
CDR3aa: CASSDSRVGPLHF

v_gene: TRBV6-1
j_gene: TRBJ1-3
CDR3aa: CASSEDRAAGNTIYF

v_gene: TRBV7-3
j_gene: TRBJ1-1
CDR3aa: CASSLRVDTEAFF

v_gene: TRBV30
j_gene: TRBJ2-5
CDR3aa: CAWSGRGSQYF

v_gene: TRBV14
j_gene: TRBJ1-1
CDR3aa: CASSQRWNTEAFF

v_gene: TRBV7-2
j_gene: TRBJ2-7
CDR3aa: CASSLAAPPYYEQYF

v_gene: TRBV5-1
j_gene: TRBJ2-2
CDR3aa: CASSSTGYTGELFF

v_gene: TRBV7-9
j_gene: TRBJ2-7
CDR3aa: CASSLAGTPTYEQYF

v_gene: TRBV4-1
j_gene: TRBJ1-2
CDR3aa: CASRNPGGLNYGYTF

v_gene: TRBV5-4
j_gene: TRBJ2-1
CDR3aa: CASSWDRGLNEQFF

v_gene: TRBV28
j_gene: TRBJ2-2
CDR3aa: CASTLGTGRTGELFF

v_gene: TRBV7-3
j_gene: TRBJ1-1
CDR3aa: CATGWGRAEAFF

v_gene: TRBV5-4
j_gene: TRBJ1-6
CDR3aa: CASSLASPSGEERKSSPLHF

v_gene: TRBV19
j_gene: TRBJ1-1
CDR3aa: CASEQNTEAFF

v_gene: TRBV6-1
j_gene: TRBJ1-2
CDR3aa: CASSESNRGWGGYTF

v_gene: TRBV2
j_gene: TRBJ1-1
CDR3aa: CASSPTSLNTEAFF

v_gene: TRBV6-5
j_gene: TRBJ2-7
CDR3aa: CASSYTSGGSYEQYF

v_gene: TRBV5-1
j_gene: TRBJ2-3
CDR3aa: CASRWTSGSKDTQYF

v_gene: TRBV28
j_gene: TRBJ2-6
CDR3aa: CASSLAGITSGANVLTF

v_gene: TRBV5-1
j_gene: TRBJ1-1
CDR3aa: CASSLGWELMNTEAFF

v_gene: TRBV20-1
j_gene: TRBJ1-2
CDR3aa: CSAWEGRGYTF

v_gene: TRBV5-6
j_gene: TRBJ1-2
CDR3aa: CASSLTGSGYTF